This T cell receptor (beta chain) was obtained from a study of T cell responses to AZD1222 COVID-19 vaccine. In regard to this clone: Its antigen is unidentified.

Broader study findings: Repertoire samples came only from after the peak T cell response.

The repertoire was sequenced with immunoSEQ multiplex PCR; TCRdb's copy has only in-frame clones and lacks some. The sample lists tens of thousands of clones; roughly 84% were seen once. This TCR came from an adult in good health. Sequenced material: peripheral blood, taken on day 0 of AZD1222 vaccination.

CDR3 protein: CASSEASAGSGNTIYF. The CDR3 DNA reads TGTGCCAGCAGTGAAGCGTCGGCGGGATCTGGAAACACCATATATTTT. The rearrangement uses TRBV6-1 and TRBJ1-3; no reliable D call. CDR1 is MNHNS and CDR2 is SASEGT in the germline V gene. V lost 0 bases, J lost 1 base, and 10 bases lay in between. The CDR3 extends over 16 amino acids.